This is a list of T cell receptor beta chains from one sample in a study of T cell responses to AZD1222 COVID-19 vaccine. Repertoires were generated with immunoSEQ multiplex PCR, while TCRdb's copy carries only in-frame clones and drops some. There are about 150,000 clones in the sample; roughly 90% occur only once, and 18% lies in the top ten. The specimen was peripheral blood, collected on day 0 of AZD1222 vaccination. All receptors derive from an adult in good health. Each CDR3 is given with its conserved first and last residue. Each record gives: D gene, J gene, V gene, clone size, CDR3 protein, CDR3 DNA. D genes are given only for firm matches. Clone size appears in some rows only: once, few, many, or a class for an expanded clone.

>.|TRBJ2-7|TRBV2|.
CASSWRRALYGEQYF
TGTGCCAGCAGTTGGCGAAGGGCCCTTTACGGCGAGCAGTACTTC
>.|TRBJ1-1|TRBV12-3/TRBV12-4|.
CASSFGGTEAFF
TGTGCCAGCAGTTTTGGCGGCACTGAAGCTTTCTTT
>.|TRBJ1-1|TRBV19|.
CASRPSPNTEAFF
TGTGCCAGTAGACCCAGCCCGAACACTGAAGCTTTCTTT
>.|TRBJ2-5|TRBV3-1/TRBV3-2|.
CASSHYGASGTQYF
TGTGCCAGCAGCCACTACGGGGCAAGTGGGACCCAGTACTTC
>.|TRBJ2-3|TRBV5-4|once
CASSLPLAGSTDTQYF
TGTGCCAGCAGCTTGCCTTTGGCGGGAAGCACAGATACGCAGTATTTT
>TRBD2|TRBJ2-3|TRBV5-4|.
CASSYERGGITDTQYF
TGTGCCAGCAGCTACGAGCGGGGGGGAATCACAGATACGCAGTATTTT
>TRBD1|TRBJ2-2|TRBV5-1|.
CASSLTRGIGGELFF
TGCGCCAGCAGCTTGACCAGGGGGATAGGCGGGGAGCTGTTTTTT
>.|TRBJ1-2|TRBV28|.
CASSLRGARGLHYGYTF
TGTGCCAGCAGTTTACGGGGGGCGCGGGGCTTACACTATGGCTACACCTTC
>TRBD1|TRBJ1-3|TRBV11-2|few
CASSPRGQVTSGNTIYF
TGTGCCAGCAGCCCCAGGGGACAGGTGACCTCTGGAAACACCATATATTTT
>.|TRBJ2-5|TRBV11-3|once
CASSRSIGTQYF
TGTGCCAGCAGCCGCTCGATCGGGACCCAGTACTTC
>TRBD1|TRBJ1-2|TRBV12-3/TRBV12-4|.
CASSFKAGGGYTF
TGTGCCAGCAGTTTTAAGGCAGGGGGTGGCTACACCTTC
>.|TRBJ2-3|TRBV27|.
CASSLLGASTDTQYF
TGTGCCAGCAGTTTATTGGGAGCTAGCACAGATACGCAGTATTTT
>.|TRBJ2-7|TRBV11-2|.
CASSFRQNLYEQYF
TGTGCCAGCAGCTTTCGACAGAATCTCTACGAGCAGTACTTC
>.|TRBJ2-7|TRBV19|.
CASSMGPSTSSYEQYF
TGTGCCAGTAGTATGGGTCCCAGCACGAGCTCCTACGAGCAGTACTTC
>TRBD1|TRBJ1-5|TRBV7-3|.
CASSRTGGGQPQHF
TGTGCCAGCAGCCGTACAGGGGGCGGCCAGCCCCAGCATTTT
>.|TRBJ1-2|TRBV29-1|.
CSVEYPARTGGYTF
TGCAGCGTTGAGTATCCAGCCCGCACGGGGGGCTACACCTTC
>.|TRBJ1-5|TRBV5-6|.
CASSLSQAPYQPQHF
TGTGCCAGCAGCTTGAGCCAGGCACCCTATCAGCCCCAGCATTTT
>TRBD1|TRBJ1-5|TRBV6-5|.
CASSPDRGSQPQHF
TGTGCCAGCAGCCCGGACAGGGGGAGTCAGCCCCAGCATTTT
>.|TRBJ1-1|TRBV25-1|.
CASGLTGRLNTEAFF
TGTGCCAGCGGACTTACAGGGAGACTGAACACTGAAGCTTTCTTT
>.|TRBJ2-1|TRBV10-3|.
CAISGVEFAHNEQFF
TGTGCCATCAGTGGGGTAGAGTTCGCCCACAATGAGCAGTTCTTC
>.|TRBJ1-5|TRBV3-1/TRBV3-2|.
CASSQDAGSFNQPQHF
TGTGCCAGCAGCCAAGATGCGGGGTCCTTCAATCAGCCCCAGCATTTT
>.|TRBJ1-2|TRBV11-3|.
CASSSTVVEDGYTF
TGTGCCAGCAGCTCCACGGTCGTCGAGGATGGCTACACCTTC
>.|TRBJ1-1|TRBV5-1|once
CASSLGTATEAFF
TGCGCCAGCAGCTTGGGGACGGCCACTGAAGCTTTCTTT
>.|TRBJ1-1|TRBV19|.
CASSIWAGAEAFF
TGTGCCAGTAGTATTTGGGCAGGAGCTGAAGCTTTCTTT
>.|TRBJ1-4|TRBV7-2|.
CASSLEVAGDEKLFF
TGTGCCAGCAGCTTAGAGGTGGCAGGGGACGAAAAACTGTTTTTT
>.|TRBJ2-2|TRBV2|once
CASSDRGELFF
TGTGCCAGCAGTGACCGCGGGGAGCTGTTTTTT
>TRBD2|TRBJ2-7|TRBV4-1|.
CASTLGTSGSYEQYF
TGCGCCAGCACCCTCGGGACTAGCGGGAGTTACGAGCAGTACTTC
>.|TRBJ1-5|TRBV28|.
CASNKSGTWSGQPQHF
TGTGCCAGCAACAAGTCAGGGACCTGGTCGGGTCAGCCCCAGCATTTT
>.|TRBJ1-3|TRBV9|.
CASSPIFDSGNTIYF
TGTGCCAGCAGCCCGATATTTGACTCTGGAAACACCATATATTTT
>TRBD1|TRBJ1-2|TRBV6-5|.
CASRQGQGDHYGYTF
TGTGCCAGCAGGCAGGGACAGGGGGACCACTATGGCTACACCTTC
>.|TRBJ2-1|TRBV4-3|.
CASSQGLGGTYNEQFF
TGCGCCAGCAGCCAAGGCTTGGGTGGTACCTACAATGAGCAGTTCTTC
>.|TRBJ1-2|TRBV9|once
CASSVGEVDYGYTF
TGTGCCAGCAGCGTAGGGGAGGTAGACTATGGCTACACCTTC
>TRBD1|TRBJ1-1|TRBV6-6|.
CASHKSGTGGTEAFF
TGTGCCAGTCATAAGTCCGGGACAGGTGGGACTGAAGCTTTCTTT
>TRBD1|TRBJ1-6|TRBV28|.
CASRQGNDPSPLHF
TGTGCCAGCAGACAGGGGAACGATCCTTCACCCCTCCACTTT